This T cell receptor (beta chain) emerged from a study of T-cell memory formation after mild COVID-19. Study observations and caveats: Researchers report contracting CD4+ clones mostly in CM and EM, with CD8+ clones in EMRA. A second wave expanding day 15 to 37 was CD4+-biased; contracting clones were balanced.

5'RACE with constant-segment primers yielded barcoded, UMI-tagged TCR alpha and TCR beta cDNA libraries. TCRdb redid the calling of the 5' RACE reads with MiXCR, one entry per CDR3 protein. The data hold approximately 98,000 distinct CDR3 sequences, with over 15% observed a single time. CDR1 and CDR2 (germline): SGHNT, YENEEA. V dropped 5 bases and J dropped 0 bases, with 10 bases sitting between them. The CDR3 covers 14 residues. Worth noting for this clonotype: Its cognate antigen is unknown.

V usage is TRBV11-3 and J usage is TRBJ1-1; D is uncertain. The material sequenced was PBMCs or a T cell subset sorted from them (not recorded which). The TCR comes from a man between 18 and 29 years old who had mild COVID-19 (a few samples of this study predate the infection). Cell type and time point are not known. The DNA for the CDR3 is TGTGCCAGCAGCCGAAATGGCCTGAACACTGAAGCTTTCTTT. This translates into CASSRNGLNTEAFF. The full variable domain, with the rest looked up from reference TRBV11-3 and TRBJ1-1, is EAGVVQSPRYKIIEKKQPVAFWCNPISGHNTLYWYLQNLGQGPELLIRYENEEAVDDSQLPKDRFSAERLKGVDSTLKIQPAELGDSAVYLCASSRNGLNTEAFFGQGTRLTVV.